The rows below give T cell receptor beta chains drawn from one sample of a study of shared clonotypes between healthy human individuals. Sequencing used immunoSEQ multiplex PCR; TCRdb keeps in-frame clones, though not all of them. The table has around 2,000,000 clones, about 92% seen once; the top ten hold 1.5% to 2%. The sequenced sample consisted of naive CD8+ T cells from PBMCs. The receptors here all came from a man aged 18-30 years in good health. Some clones in this sample may be carry-over from other donors' samples. The CDR3 runs from the conserved cysteine through the conserved F or W. D genes are given only for firm matches. Clone size is shown for a subset of rows, as once, few, many or a class of expanded clone.

TRBV6-6,-,-,TRBJ2-1,CASRYLARANNEQFF,TGTGCCAGCAGATATCTAGCGCGGGCTAACAATGAGCAGTTCTTC
TRBV27,-,few,TRBJ1-1,CASSLSKKGMGSFF,TGTGCCAGCAGTTTATCGAAAAAGGGAATGGGGTCTTTCTTT
TRBV7-6,-,-,TRBJ2-7,CASSGGYSYEQYF,TGTGCCAGCAGCGGGGGGTACTCCTACGAGCAGTACTTC
TRBV5-6,-,-,TRBJ1-5,CASSLGATALPQHF,TGTGCCAGCAGCCTGGGCGCTACGGCCCTGCCCCAGCATTTT
TRBV9,TRBD1,-,TRBJ1-1,CASSDNRDRTSEGLNTEAFF,TGTGCCAGCTCTGATAACCGGGACAGGACGAGCGAGGGGCTGAACACTGAAGCTTTCTTT
TRBV9,-,-,TRBJ2-5,CASSVGWKETQYF,TGTGCCAGCAGCGTAGGGTGGAAAGAGACCCAGTACTTC
TRBV11-2,TRBD2,-,TRBJ2-3,CASSPGVSGRADTQYF,TGTGCCAGCAGCCCAGGGGTTAGCGGGAGGGCAGATACGCAGTATTTT
TRBV9,-,-,TRBJ2-1,CASSVGSANEQFF,TGTGCCAGCAGCGTAGGTAGCGCCAATGAGCAGTTCTTC
TRBV7-7,TRBD1,-,TRBJ2-7,CASSPGTGGFYEQYF,TGTGCCAGCAGCCCCGGGACAGGGGGGTTCTACGAGCAGTACTTC
TRBV6-5,TRBD1,-,TRBJ2-7,CASSLDRGFSYEQYF,TGTGCCAGCAGCTTGGACAGGGGCTTCTCCTACGAGCAGTACTTC
TRBV19,-,-,TRBJ1-5,CASTDRDLPGDQPQHF,TGTGCCAGTACCGATAGGGACCTCCCTGGGGATCAGCCCCAGCATTTT
TRBV28,-,-,TRBJ2-1,CASSFTSSARGSYNEQFF,TGTGCCAGCAGTTTCACCTCTAGCGCCAGGGGGAGTTACAATGAGCAGTTCTTC
TRBV5-1,-,-,TRBJ2-5,CASRNLGVGETQYF,TGCGCCAGCAGAAATTTGGGAGTAGGGGAGACCCAGTACTTC
TRBV7-2,TRBD2,-,TRBJ2-7,CASSLESGLAGGSYEQYF,TGTGCCAGCAGCTTAGAGTCTGGACTAGCGGGAGGCTCCTACGAGCAGTACTTC
TRBV19,-,-,TRBJ1-2,CASSIRDTVIYTF,TGTGCCAGTAGTATTCGGGATACAGTTATCTACACCTTC
TRBV6-1,-,-,TRBJ2-7,CASRTVSSYEQYF,TGTGCCAGCCGGACGGTGAGCTCCTACGAGCAGTACTTC
TRBV4-2,TRBD2,-,TRBJ2-7,CASSQAASGSFYEQYF,TGTGCCAGCAGCCAGGCAGCTAGCGGGAGTTTCTACGAGCAGTACTTC
TRBV7-8,TRBD2,-,TRBJ2-7,CASSSHPGLAGDEQYF,TGTGCCAGCAGCTCCCATCCGGGACTAGCGGGAGACGAGCAGTACTTC
TRBV12-2,-,-,TRBJ1-1,CASRSNPGLEEVGTEAFF,TGTGCAAGTCGCTCGAACCCAGGGTTGGAGGAAGTCGGCACTGAAGCTTTCTTT
TRBV19,-,-,TRBJ2-7,CASRGSGWSEQYF,TGTGCCAGTCGTGGTTCAGGGTGGTCCGAGCAGTACTTC
TRBV9,TRBD2,once,TRBJ2-3,CASSVALAGGFADTQYF,TGTGCCAGCAGCGTAGCCCTAGCGGGAGGGTTTGCAGATACGCAGTATTTT
TRBV5-1,TRBD2,-,TRBJ2-1,CASSLIRGGEQFF,TGCGCCAGCAGCTTGATACGGGGGGGTGAGCAGTTCTTC
TRBV19,-,-,TRBJ2-5,CASIGGASADDQMGETQYF,TGTGCCAGTATCGGGGGCGCTTCGGCTGACGATCAGATGGGAGAGACCCAGTACTTC
TRBV6-5,TRBD2,-,TRBJ2-1,CASSTSGRGNEQFF,TGTGCCAGCAGCACTAGCGGGAGGGGCAATGAGCAGTTCTTC
TRBV5-6,-,-,TRBJ1-2,CASSFQGYGYTF,TGTGCCAGCAGCTTTCAGGGGTATGGCTACACCTTC
TRBV4-1,-,-,TRBJ2-3,CASSQGLRTGVLDTQYF,TGCGCCAGCAGCCAAGGCTTGAGGACGGGAGTATTAGATACGCAGTATTTT
TRBV4-3,-,once,TRBJ1-4,CASSQDGDSNEKLFF,TGCGCCAGCAGCCAAGACGGGGACTCTAATGAAAAACTGTTTTTT
TRBV13,TRBD1,-,TRBJ2-7,CASHNRGLNEQYF,TGTGCCAGTCATAACAGGGGGCTGAACGAGCAGTACTTC
TRBV2,TRBD1,-,TRBJ1-2,CAAETGEFDYGYTF,TGTGCCGCCGAGACAGGGGAGTTTGACTATGGCTACACCTTC
TRBV5-1,TRBD1,once,TRBJ1-2,CASSAYPTGKDGYTF,TGCGCCAGCAGCGCCTACCCGACAGGGAAGGATGGCTACACCTTC
TRBV28,-,-,TRBJ1-5,CASSFLRSNQPQHF,TGTGCCAGCAGTTTCTTGCGTAGCAATCAGCCCCAGCATTTT
TRBV27,TRBD1,-,TRBJ2-4,CASSGAGTGRAWDIQYF,TGTGCCAGCAGTGGGGCCGGGACAGGAAGAGCTTGGGACATTCAGTACTTC
TRBV27,-,-,TRBJ2-7,CASSPWRDIREQYF,TGTGCCAGCAGTCCCTGGCGGGACATACGCGAGCAGTACTTC
TRBV28,-,-,TRBJ2-7,CASSRGEQYF,TGTGCCAGCTCCCGGGGGGAGCAGTACTTC
TRBV28,-,-,TRBJ1-2,CATPSVRGRHLASNYGYTF,TGTGCCACCCCGTCCGTTAGAGGCAGGCACCTAGCTAGCAACTATGGCTACACCTTC
TRBV30,TRBD2,-,TRBJ2-1,CAWGGLAGVAPYNEQFF,TGTGCCTGGGGAGGACTAGCGGGAGTCGCGCCCTACAATGAGCAGTTCTTC
TRBV5-6,TRBD1,-,TRBJ2-7,CASSLGQGLTYEQYF,TGTGCCAGCAGCTTGGGACAGGGGCTAACCTACGAGCAGTACTTC
TRBV4-3,TRBD2,-,TRBJ2-7,CASSQAASGSWEQYF,TGCGCCAGCAGCCAAGCGGCTAGCGGGAGTTGGGAGCAGTACTTC
TRBV2,-,-,TRBJ2-7,CASTPGEDEQYF,TGTGCCAGCACACCAGGAGAGGACGAGCAGTACTTC
TRBV7-3,TRBD2,-,TRBJ2-1,CASGLIAGAVNEQFF,TGTGCCAGCGGTTTGATAGCGGGAGCGGTAAATGAGCAGTTCTTC
TRBV11-2,-,-,TRBJ2-2,CASSLFPYGDTGELFF,TGTGCCAGCAGCTTATTCCCTTATGGTGACACCGGGGAGCTGTTTTTT
TRBV4-3,-,-,TRBJ2-6,CASSPHFSGTGANVLTF,TGCGCCAGCAGCCCGCATTTCTCGGGGACGGGGGCCAACGTCCTGACTTTC
TRBV20-1,-,once,TRBJ2-1,CSAGLANEQFF,TGCAGTGCGGGGCTAGCGAATGAGCAGTTCTTC
TRBV7-9,TRBD2,-,TRBJ2-5,CASSSSGTTETQYF,TGTGCCAGCAGCAGTTCTGGGACTACGGAGACCCAGTACTTC
TRBV27,-,-,TRBJ2-3,CASSSSGTLTDTQYF,TGTGCCAGCAGTTCCTCCGGGACTCTCACAGATACGCAGTATTTT
TRBV5-6,-,-,TRBJ2-7,CASSPILGSDYEQYF,TGTGCCAGTAGCCCCATCTTGGGGAGTGACTACGAGCAGTACTTC
TRBV19,TRBD1,-,TRBJ1-1,CASSTYRGRTEAFF,TGTGCCAGTAGTACGTACAGGGGGCGCACTGAAGCTTTCTTT
TRBV9,TRBD1,-,TRBJ2-1,CASSVAGTEDSYNEQFF,TGTGCCAGCAGCGTAGCCGGGACAGAAGATTCCTACAATGAGCAGTTCTTC
TRBV4-1,-,-,TRBJ2-1,CASSQDLAGQFF,TGCGCCAGCAGCCAAGACCTAGCCGGGCAGTTCTTC